The 10 T cell receptor beta chains reported below all come from one sample, sequenced in a study of shared clonotypes between healthy human individuals. Method: immunoSEQ multiplex PCR; TCRdb's copy keeps in-frame clones and lacks some. This sample has around 2.3 million clones, with more than 90% found just once. The material sequenced was naive CD4+ T cells sorted from blood. Described subset: CD45RA+ positively selected. The receptors shown here come from a young man in good health.

This chain connects TRBV6-5 to TRBJ2-2; no clear D gene. V gave up 2 bases and J gave up 0 bases, with 7 bases separating them. CDR1 is MNHEY and CDR2 is SVGAGI in the germline V gene. The CDR3 is 15 residues long. The DNA for the CDR3 is TGTGCCAGCAGTTACGGGAACGCGAACACCGGGGAGCTGTTTTTT. Its translation is CASSYGNANTGELFF.

The J gene is TRBJ2-1, the V gene TRBV4-3; 7 nucleotides line up with TRBD2. The CDR3 runs 16 residues. Losses at the gene ends were 0 bases for V and 8 bases for J; bases not matched to a gene: 10. Per germline, CDR1 LGHNA and CDR2 YSLEER. The CDR3 bases are TGCGCCAGCAGCCAAGATCGTGCCGCGGGAGCCCATGAGCAGTTCTTC. This codes for CASSQDRAAGAHEQFF.

The chain is built from TRBV10-3 and TRBJ2-1, with D unclear. Trimming pared 3 bases from V and 5 bases from J, leaving 14 bases between. Germline values: CDR1 ENHRY, CDR2 SYGVKD. This CDR3 has 15 amino acids. This chain's CDR3 is CAISDSQLPNNEQFF. The CDR3 DNA is TGTGCCATCAGTGATTCACAGCTTCCAAACAATGAGCAGTTCTTC.

CDR3 region: CASSLSRQAKDYNEQFF. The CDR3 nucleotides are TGTGCCAGCAGTTTATCAAGACAGGCCAAGGACTACAATGAGCAGTTCTTC. The J gene is TRBJ2-1, the V gene TRBV27, with D possibly TRBD1 on 6 matching bases. The germline gives CDR1 MNHEY, CDR2 SMNVEV (reference sequence). The germline V and J ends were trimmed by 0 bases and 3 bases, with 15 bases remaining between them. The CDR3 has 17 amino acids.

Concerning this clone: This CDR3 is also generated by other DNA sequences in the sample. The rearrangement joins TRBV2 to TRBJ2-3; possible D gene TRBD1, 5 bases. The CDR3 is 13 residues long. Germline loops: CDR1 SNHLY, CDR2 FYNNEI. V was cut by 7 bases and J by 4 bases, with 12 bases left in between. CDR3 sequence (DNA): TGTGCCAGCAACGGGCAGGGCCCAGATACGCAGTATTTT. Amino acids: CASNGQGPDTQYF. The full variable domain, with the rest looked up from reference TRBV2 and TRBJ2-3, is EPEVTQTPSHQVTQMGQEVILRCVPISNHLYFYWYRQILGQKVEFLVSFYNNEISEKSEIFDDQFSVERPDGSNFTLKIRSTKLEDSAMYFCASNGQGPDTQYFGPGTRLTVL.

The CDR3 spells CASSRTGTGGELFF. In nucleotides, the CDR3 is TGTGCCAGCAGCCGAACCGGGACCGGCGGGGAGCTGTTTTTT. The gene calls are TRBV5-5 and TRBJ2-2; possibly TRBD1 or TRBD2 for D (5 bases each). Per germline, CDR1 SGHKS and CDR2 YYEKEE (reference sequence). The CDR3 sequence is 14 residues long. The V end was cut by 4 bases, the J end by 7 bases, with 14 bases between.

V is TRBV30 and J is TRBJ2-1; no clear D. Deletions cut 4 bases from V and 3 bases from J, with 10 bases between. Germline V gene data show CDR1 as GTSNPN and CDR2 as SVGIG (reference sequence). The CDR3 totals 13 residues. The CDR3 bases are TGTGCCTGGAACCCTGGGGTCTACAATGAGCAGTTCTTC. This encodes CAWNPGVYNEQFF. Combining the CDR3 with reference TRBV30 and TRBJ2-1 gives the whole variable domain SQTIHQWPATLVQPVGSPLSLECTVEGTSNPNLYWYRQAAGRGLQLLFYSVGIGQISSEVPQNLSASRPQDRQFILSSKKLLLSDSGFYLCAWNPGVYNEQFFGPGTRLTVL.

The chain couples TRBV6-1 to TRBJ1-1; 8 nucleotides match TRBD1. V dropped 4 bases and J dropped 4; count of bases not matched to a gene: 8. Germline CDR1 and CDR2: MNHNS and SASEGT. The CDR3 covers 15 residues. The CDR3 DNA sequence: TGTGCCAGCAGTGGGACAGGACAGGGTAGCACTGAAGCTTTCTTT. Its translation is CASSGTGQGSTEAFF.

The V call is TRBV29-1, the J call TRBJ1-1; TRBD1 matches at 8 bases. Losses at the gene ends were 6 bases for V and 8 bases for J; bases not matched to a gene: 8. The germline gives CDR1 SQVTM, CDR2 ANQGSEA. The CDR3 has 12 amino acids. The CDR3 protein is CSVATTGVEAFF. CDR3 in DNA: TGCAGCGTGGCAACGACAGGGGTGGAAGCTTTCTTT. Filled out from reference TRBV29-1 and TRBJ1-1, the complete variable domain reads SAVISQKPSRDICQRGTSLTIQCQVDSQVTMMFWYRQQPGQSLTLIATANQGSEATYESGFVIDKFPISRPNLTFSTLTVSNMSPEDSSIYLCSVATTGVEAFFGQGTRLTVV.

The rearrangement uses TRBV7-6 and TRBJ2-1, with a weak D call TRBD1 (6 bases). CDR3 size: 15 residues. Trimming removed 3 bases from V and 3 bases from J, with 12 bases in between. In germline, CDR1 is SGHVS, CDR2 FNYEAQ. The CDR3, as DNA: TGTGCCAGCAGCTTGGCAGGGGTTATCTACAATGAGCAGTTCTTC. It is translated as CASSLAGVIYNEQFF.